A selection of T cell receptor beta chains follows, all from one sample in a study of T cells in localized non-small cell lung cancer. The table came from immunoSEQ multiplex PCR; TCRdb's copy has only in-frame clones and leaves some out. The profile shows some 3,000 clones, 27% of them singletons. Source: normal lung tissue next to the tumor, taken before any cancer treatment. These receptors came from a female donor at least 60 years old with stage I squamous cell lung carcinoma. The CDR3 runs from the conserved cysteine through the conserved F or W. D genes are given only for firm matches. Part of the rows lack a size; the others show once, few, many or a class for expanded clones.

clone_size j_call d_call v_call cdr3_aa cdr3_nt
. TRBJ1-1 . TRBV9 CASSPLTVNTEAFF TGTGCCAGCAGTCCTCTTACCGTGAACACTGAAGCTTTCTTT
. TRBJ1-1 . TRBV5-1 CASSLQGGQNTEAFF TGCGCCAGCAGCTTGCAGGGAGGCCAGAACACTGAAGCTTTCTTT
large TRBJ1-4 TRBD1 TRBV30 CAWSPGTAATNEKLFF TGTGCCTGGTCCCCCGGGACAGCTGCAACTAATGAAAAACTGTTTTTT
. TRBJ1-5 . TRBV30 CAWSPPGSGQPQHF TGTGCCTGGAGCCCCCCGGGGTCGGGGCAGCCCCAGCATTTT
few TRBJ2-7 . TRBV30 CAWSWTNYEQYF TGTGCCTGGAGTTGGACTAATTACGAGCAGTACTTC
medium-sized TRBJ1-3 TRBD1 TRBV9 CASSVMGQGNVGNTIYF TGTGCCAGCAGCGTTATGGGACAGGGGAACGTCGGAAACACCATATATTTT
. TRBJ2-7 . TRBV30 CAWSVRSDSYEQYF TGTGCCTGGAGTGTACGGAGTGACTCCTACGAGCAGTACTTC
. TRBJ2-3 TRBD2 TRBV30 CAWSSGLAGGDTQYF TGTGCCTGGAGTTCCGGACTAGCGGGGGGAGATACGCAGTATTTT
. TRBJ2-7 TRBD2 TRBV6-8 CASSPQTSGSSYEQYF TGTGCCAGCAGCCCCCAGACTAGCGGGAGCTCCTACGAGCAGTACTTC
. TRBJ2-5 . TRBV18 CASSPIGSRETQYF TGTGCCAGCTCACCAATTGGGAGCAGGGAGACCCAGTACTTC
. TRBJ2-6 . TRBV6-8 CASSDTSGANVLTF TGTGCCAGCAGTGACACCTCTGGGGCCAACGTCCTGACTTTC
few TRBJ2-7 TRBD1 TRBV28 CASSRQGYVVNEQYF TGTGCCAGCAGCCGACAGGGTTATGTCGTTAACGAGCAGTACTTC
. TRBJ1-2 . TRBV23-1 CASSQTPGPGDYGYTF TGCGCCAGCAGTCAAACCCCCGGACCAGGGGACTATGGCTACACCTTC
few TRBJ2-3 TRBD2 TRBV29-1 CSVYLAGSPSTDTQYF TGCAGCGTATACCTAGCGGGCTCGCCGAGCACAGATACGCAGTATTTT
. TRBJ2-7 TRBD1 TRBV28 CASSSGTGQDEQYF TGTGCCAGCAGTAGTGGGACAGGGCAGGACGAGCAGTACTTC
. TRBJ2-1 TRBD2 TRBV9 CASKGLVVEQFF TGTGCCAGCAAGGGACTAGTAGTTGAGCAGTTCTTC
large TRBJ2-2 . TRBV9 CASSVVETGELFF TGTGCCAGCAGCGTAGTAGAAACCGGGGAGCTGTTTTTT
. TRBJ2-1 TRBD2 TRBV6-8 CASSIPGTRSNEQFF TGTGCCAGCAGCATACCCGGGACTAGAAGCAATGAGCAGTTCTTC
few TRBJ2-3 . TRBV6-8 CASSFSRFASTDTQYF TGTGCCAGCAGTTTCTCCCGCTTTGCTAGCACAGATACGCAGTATTTT
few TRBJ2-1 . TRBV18 CASSLAPGSYNEQFF TGTGCCAGCTCACTAGCCCCCGGCTCCTACAATGAGCAGTTCTTC
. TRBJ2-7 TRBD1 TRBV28 CASSLSVPGGEQYF TGTGCCAGCAGTCTTTCCGTCCCAGGGGGCGAGCAGTACTTC
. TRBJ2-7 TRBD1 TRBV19 CASSLHGQVAYEQYF TGTGCCAGTAGTCTCCATGGACAGGTGGCCTACGAGCAGTACTTC
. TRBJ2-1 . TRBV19 CASSIGGENEQFF TGTGCCAGTAGTATCGGGGGAGAAAATGAGCAGTTCTTC
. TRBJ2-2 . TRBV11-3 CASSSFGVDTGELFF TGTGCCAGCAGCTCCTTCGGTGTGGACACCGGGGAGCTGTTTTTT
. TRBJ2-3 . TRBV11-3 CASSLDLLTDTQYF TGTGCCAGCAGCTTGGACTTACTGACAGATACGCAGTATTTT
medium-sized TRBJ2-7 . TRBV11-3 CASSLQRQGDSYEQYF TGTGCCAGCAGCCTTCAGAGGCAAGGAGACTCCTACGAGCAGTACTTC
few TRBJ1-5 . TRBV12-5 CASTEEGQPQHF TGTGCCAGCACGGAGGAGGGACAGCCCCAGCATTTT
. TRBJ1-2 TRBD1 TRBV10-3 CAISEREGGEGYGYTF TGTGCCATCAGTGAGCGGGAAGGGGGCGAGGGCTATGGCTACACCTTC
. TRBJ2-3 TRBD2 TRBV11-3 CASSRGAGADTDTQYF TGTGCCAGCAGCCGAGGAGCGGGAGCGGACACAGATACGCAGTATTTT
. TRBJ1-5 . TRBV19 CASSSGRSNQPQHF TGTGCCAGTAGCTCAGGGCGGAGCAATCAGCCCCAGCATTTT
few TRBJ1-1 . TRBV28 CASSLWEGEAFF TGTGCCAGCAGTTTATGGGAGGGCGAAGCTTTCTTT
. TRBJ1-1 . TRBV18 CASSPVGGAETEAFF TGTGCCAGCTCACCCGTCGGGGGGGCTGAGACTGAAGCTTTCTTT
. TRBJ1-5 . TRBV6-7 CASSEWVTGQPQHF TGTGCCAGCAGCGAATGGGTAACGGGCCAGCCCCAGCATTTT
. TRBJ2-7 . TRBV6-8 CASSRGGQGAYEQYF TGTGCCAGCAGCCGTGGGGGGCAGGGGGCCTACGAGCAGTACTTC
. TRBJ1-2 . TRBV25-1 CASRGAGNGYTF TGTGCCAGCAGGGGTGCGGGTAATGGCTACACCTTC